Sequencing of this TCR beta chain was carried out in a study of T cell repertoires in cytomegalovirus infection. Study information: It can be stated that public TCR beta signatures indicated CMV infection as well as a matching HLA type. Study-wide results and caveats: Identification of carriers of CMV plus the relevant HLA was performed using cumulative public TCR beta family frequency.

A single record per CDR3 protein comes from TCRdb applying MiXCR to the reads. Here the sample spans roughly 310,000 distinct CDR3 sequences, roughly 17% being singletons. As regards this clonotype: Its target is unknown.

V was pared by 4 bases and J by 5 bases, with 17 bases between. The CDR3 totals 15 residues. Germline V CDR1 and CDR2: MNHEY, SMNVEV (reference sequence). The clonotype originates from a human donor in good health (CMV status not recorded). Some clones in this sample may be carry-over from other donors' samples. Sequences were obtained from PBMCs. The V gene is TRBV27, the J gene TRBJ1-1, with D possibly matching TRBD1 (6 bases). DNA of the CDR3: TGTGCCAGCAGTTCCCTCCTACAGGGTTGGACTGAAGCTTTCTTT. This translates into CASSSLLQGWTEAFF.